This T cell receptor beta chain appears in the sequencing data of a study of T cells in Graves' hyperthyroidism and ophthalmopathy. Notes on the study in general: In the blood, most expanded thyroid clonotypes above 0.001 appeared as well.

There are 15 residues in the CDR3. CDR1 and CDR2 (germline): SGHTA, FQGNSA. Between the trimmed V and J ends, which lost 1 base and 9 bases, there was a span of 16 bases. Turning to this clonotype: Its specificity is not known.

Regions amplified from RNA transcripts were the TCR beta CDR3 regions. The HTBI set primed first-round TCR CDR3 RT-PCR. Each CDR3 protein gets one entry after TCRdb re-called the multiplex PCR reads with MiXCR. The sample lists around 420,000 distinct CDR3 sequences; roughly 14% were seen once. The TCR comes from a woman younger than 30 with Graves' hyperthyroidism. The chain has TRBV7-2 and TRBJ1-5; D might be TRBD1 (5 bases). Source material: blood. The CDR3 reads CASSLGFRDERPQHF. CDR3 bases: TGTGCCAGCAGCTTAGGGTTCAGGGATGAACGGCCCCAGCATTTT. Combining the CDR3 with reference TRBV7-2 and TRBJ1-5 gives the whole variable domain GAGVSQSPSNKVTEKGKDVELRCDPISGHTALYWYRQSLGQGLEFLIYFQGNSAPDKSGLPSDRFSAERTGGSVSTLTIQRTQQEDSAVYLCASSLGFRDERPQHFGDGTRLSIL.